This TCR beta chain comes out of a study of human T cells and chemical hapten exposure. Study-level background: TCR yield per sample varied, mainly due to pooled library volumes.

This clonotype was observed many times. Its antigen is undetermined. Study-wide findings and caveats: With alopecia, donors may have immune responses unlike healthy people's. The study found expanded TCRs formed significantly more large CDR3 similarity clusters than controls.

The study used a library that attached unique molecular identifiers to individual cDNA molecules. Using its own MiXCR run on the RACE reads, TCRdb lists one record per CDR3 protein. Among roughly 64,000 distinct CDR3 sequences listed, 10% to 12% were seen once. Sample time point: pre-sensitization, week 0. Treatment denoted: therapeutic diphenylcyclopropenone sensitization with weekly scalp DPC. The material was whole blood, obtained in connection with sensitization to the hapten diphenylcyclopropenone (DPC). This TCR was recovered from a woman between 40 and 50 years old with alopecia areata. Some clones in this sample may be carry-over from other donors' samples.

CDR3 loop: CASSPDTGSYGYTF. CDR3 bases: TGTGCCAGCAGCCCAGACACAGGCAGCTATGGCTACACCTTC. The gene calls are TRBV7-2 and TRBJ1-2, with D possibly TRBD1 on 5 matching bases. V lost 5 bases, J lost 4 bases, and 14 bases lay in between. Germline CDR1 and CDR2: SGHTA and FQGNSA. This CDR3 region has 14 residues.